The present TCR beta chain was sequenced within a study of identical twins. Only healthy Caucasians were included as donors. This clonotype was counted ten times or more. Its antigen is currently unknown. Through template switching, a universal primer site was introduced, and the cDNA contained unique molecular identifiers. MiXCR was run by TCRdb on the 5' RACE reads, yielding one entry per CDR3 protein. The table has about 900,000 distinct CDR3 sequences, 9% to 15% seen once. Study conclusions and caveats: Abundant beta clonotypes from cord blood bore fewer insertions; memory repertoires lacked this pattern. Twin-shared out-of-frame alpha sequences were enriched for low generation probability.

The CDR3 is 17 amino acids. V shed 3 bases, J shed 4 bases, and the junction held 10 bases outside the gene matches. These data were also filed under a second study, of yellow fever vaccine responses in identical twins.

This TCR was recovered from a woman between 18 and 30 years old in good health. Sequencing was carried out using PBMCs. The chain joins TRBV12-3 or TRBV12-4 to TRBJ2-5, with 11 nucleotides matching TRBD2. The CDR3 nucleotides are TGTGCCAGCAGTTTCCTGGCTAGCGGGGGGCCCAGAGAGACCCAGTACTTC. Protein product: CASSFLASGGPRETQYF.